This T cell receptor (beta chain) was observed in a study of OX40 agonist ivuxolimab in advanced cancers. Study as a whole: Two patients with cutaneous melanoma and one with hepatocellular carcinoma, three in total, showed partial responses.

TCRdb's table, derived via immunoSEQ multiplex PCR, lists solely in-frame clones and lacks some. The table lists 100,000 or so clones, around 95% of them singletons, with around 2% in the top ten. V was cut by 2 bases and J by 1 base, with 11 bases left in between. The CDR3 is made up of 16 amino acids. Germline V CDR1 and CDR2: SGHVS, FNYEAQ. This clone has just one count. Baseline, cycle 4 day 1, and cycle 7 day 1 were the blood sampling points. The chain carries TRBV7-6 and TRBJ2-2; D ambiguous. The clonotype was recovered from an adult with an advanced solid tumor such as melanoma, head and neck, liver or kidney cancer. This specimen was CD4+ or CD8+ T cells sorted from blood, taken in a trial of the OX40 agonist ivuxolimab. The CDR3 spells CASSLNGGENTGELFF. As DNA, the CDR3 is TGTGCCAGCAGCTTAAATGGTGGGGAGAACACCGGGGAGCTGTTTTTT.